This TCR beta chain was observed in a study of T cell repertoires in cytomegalovirus infection (dated by TCRdb to the late 2010s). For context, the study as a whole: The peptide stimulations were aimed at well-studied HLA-B-restricted epitopes as well as recently identified HLA-C-restricted CMV epitopes, whose presentation resists viral immunomodulation. Donor HLA type was relevant to the analysis, as public TCR beta signatures indicated carriage of CMV infection together with the matching HLA type.

The sample's treatment or condition label, in plain terms: in vitro stimulation with specific CMV peptide epitopes to enrich CMV-specific T cells. This clonotype was seen a handful of times. There is no known antigen for this receptor. No quality values exist for individual bases; no much larger clone is one base distant. V loses 3 bases of germline sequence and J loses 8 bases, and the interval between the two ends is 8 bases. The CDR3 numbers 12 residues from cysteine through phenylalanine. Only the CDR3 region is kept as DNA, spanning 36 bases read in frame from base 1. Taken from the germline V gene, the CDR1 and CDR2 loops are SGHVS and FNYEAQ. The research as a whole found: Carriers of CMV infection plus the relevant HLA type were discriminated by the cumulative frequency of public TCR beta family members in the study cohort and in an independent approximately 400-donor cohort. The ex vivo response was dominated by HLA-C-restricted CMV-specific TCR beta clonotypes, which also provided the single most frequent clonotype in two of eight donors.

The data were produced on an Illumina HiSeq 1500. Clones were called with MiXCR by TCRdb after fastp trimmed the public reads at Q25, and only in-frame beta chains were retained. CDR3 protein duplicates are merged, each entry listing the most common genes and DNA. Recorded for this sample are 900,000 to 950,000 distinct CDR3 sequences; roughly 30% of them occurred a single time. The top ten clonotypes cover around an eighth of the sample. The sequence was collected from a human donor in good health (CMV status not recorded). Some clones in this sample may be carry-over from other donors' samples. Here the chain combines TRBV7-6 and TRBJ2-1, with no confidently assigned D gene. The sample in question was cultured CD8+ T cells from PBMCs, obtained from culture after CMV antigen stimulation. The DNA sequence is given as TGTGCCAGCAGCTTCGGTACGGATGAGCAGTTCTTC. Its protein product is CASSFGTDEQFF.